The source of this TCR beta chain is a study of radiation and T cells in renal cell carcinoma. As for this clone: Its antigen remains unidentified. Other DNA variants within this sample encode the same CDR3.

General study points: From baseline, blood top tumor clonotypes peaked at 2 weeks post-radiation.

Described time point: baseline pretreatment blood. The treatment is: 15 Gy SBRT to primary tumor, nephrectomy 4 weeks later. The table came from immunoSEQ multiplex PCR; TCRdb's copy has only in-frame clones and leaves some out. The table records about 95,000 clones, approximately 86% of them present only once. The sequence was obtained from a man aged 45-65 years with renal cell carcinoma. The material sequenced was blood, taken from a patient whose treatment included radiotherapy and nephrectomy.

DNA of the CDR3: TGTGCCAGCAGCTTCGACAGAGCCAACACTGAAGCTTTCTTT. This codes for CASSFDRANTEAFF. The genes are TRBV7-9 and TRBJ1-1, with D possibly matching TRBD1 (5 bases). Germline V gene lookup returns CDR1 SEHNR and CDR2 FQNEAQ (reference sequence). The CDR3 runs 14 residues. V shed 3 bases and J shed 2 bases, with 10 bases lying between them.